This T cell receptor (beta chain) originates from a study of T cell responses to AZD1222 COVID-19 vaccine (dated by TCRdb to the early 2020s). Some background on the complete study: AZD1222 recipients whose second dose came at about 4 weeks and those whose second dose came at about 12 weeks were combined into one group, since spike-specific TCR depth and breadth did not differ between the two schedules. A total of 233 trial participants underwent TCR sequencing, of whom 207 had received two doses of AZD1222 and some 25 had received two doses of the MenACWY control vaccine. Trial participants were enrolled into age subgroups of 18-55, 56-69 and 70-plus years, which contained roughly 140, 27 and 60 TCR-sequenced participants, respectively.

The V and J ends are trimmed by 7 bases and 10 bases, leaving 13 bases between them. Taken from the germline V gene, the CDR1 and CDR2 loops are SQVTM and ANQGSEA. Including cysteine and phenylalanine, the CDR3 has 11 amino acids. The kept DNA is CDR3 alone, 33 bases in frame from the first base. Results and caveats for the whole study, not just this receptor: Because no samples from the day 14 peak response were available, repertoires could be characterized only after the peak T cell response. Only five to seven AZD1222 recipients were SARS-CoV-2 seropositive at baseline, limiting conclusions about previously exposed vaccinees. Participants were mostly white British and included more females than males, and it was suggested by the authors that clonal diversity may have been underestimated. After two AZD1222 doses, spike-specific TCR breadth and depth were significantly higher than at day 0 and than in MenACWY recipients. In the small 56-69-year group, the increase in depth fell short of significance, most likely because of low power. Reportedly, close to half of the unique spike-specific TCRs recognized epitopes lying outside the regions that are mutated in the B.1.351 and B.1.1.7 variants. The vaccine-associated CD4 TCRs covered the entire spike protein, and the dominant responses fell in regions 160-218 and 743-854.

The time point label, read with the paper, signifies: baseline before first vaccination. Samples from vaccinated people were obtained from the UK trials COV001 and COV002, which included a single-blind randomized controlled phase 2/3 trial of AZD1222 (ChAdOx1 nCoV-19) in healthy adults. Trial participant PBMC samples were collected at day 0 and day 28 after the second dose for TCRbeta chain sequencing. The CDR3 regions of human TCRbeta chains were subjected to immunosequencing. The source study handled its data this way. TCRs in the repertoires were matched against a reference library of SARS-CoV-2-specific TCRs that had been generated with the MIRA antigen-specificity platform. Breadth was defined as the fraction of unique TCRs that were SARS-CoV-2-associated, and depth was defined as the fraction of total T cells that were SARS-CoV-2-associated. Each spike-specific TCR was assigned to its reactive spike region and to a CD4 or CD8 class using the MIRA data. Log10-transformed breadth and depth values were compared by one-way ANOVA with Sidak's multiple comparisons tests. Not all clones reach the TCRdb copy of this immuneACCESS table, which keeps in-frame sequences only. Checked studies attribute under half of the gap to unresolved V genes and leave the rest unexplained. V and J calls and clone size are given by that table; D and trimming were obtained from the DNA. This sample holds roughly 97,000 clones; approximately 89% were observed only once. The ten largest clones capture 18% of the sample.

As for this clone: Its antigen is still unknown. No quality values exist for individual bases; no much larger clone is one base distant.

The sequence links TRBV29-1 to TRBJ1-4; the D gene is possibly TRBD1, with 6 bases matching. The TCR was taken from an adult in good health. The source material was peripheral blood, sampled on day 0 of AZD1222 vaccination. The CDR3 region has the sequence CSAGGQGKLFF. Read as DNA, the sequence is TGCAGCGCTGGGGGCCAAGGAAAACTGTTTTTT. With the portions outside the CDR3 filled from the reference TRBV29-1 and TRBJ1-4 genes, the complete variable region becomes SAVISQKPSRDICQRGTSLTIQCQVDSQVTMMFWYRQQPGQSLTLIATANQGSEATYESGFVIDKFPISRPNLTFSTLTVSNMSPEDSSIYLCSAGGQGKLFFGSGTQLSVL.